These 29 T cell receptor beta chains were all obtained from the same sample, sequenced in a study of CD4 T cells in relation to SARS-CoV-2 and coronaviruses. The unexposed donors gave CD4+ T cells in 2011-2018, prior to COVID-19. After about 10 days of culture, CD4+ T cells were isolated. These receptors have no known antigen. TCRdb's copy holds only in-frame clones and misses some; the assay was immunoSEQ multiplex PCR. This sample has over 20,000 clones, with 73% found just once. Sequencing used CD4+ T cells from PBMCs, cultured in vitro. The receptors were sampled from a human donor in good health.

V gene TRBV11-2 combines with J gene TRBJ2-2; D is unresolved. This CDR3 comprises 13 residues. V lost 4 bases and J lost 7, with 10 bases in between. The germline CDR1 and CDR2 sequences are SGHAT and FQNNGV. In DNA form, the CDR3 reads TGTGCCAGCAGCTCCCAGCGAGTCGGGGAGCTGTTTTTT. Protein: CASSSQRVGELFF.

The chain combines TRBV12-3 or TRBV12-4 with TRBJ2-3; D remains ambiguous. This CDR3 spans 13 amino acids. V was trimmed by 5 bases and J by 2 bases, leaving 8 bases between them. The CDR3 sequence is CASSGEYTDTQYF. In DNA, the CDR3 is TGTGCCAGCAGTGGCGAATACACAGATACGCAGTATTTT.

This clone qualifies as medium-sized. J is TRBJ2-2 and V is TRBV30; 8 bases are shared with TRBD1. This CDR3 region has 16 residues. Germline assignment: CDR1 GTSNPN and CDR2 SVGIG (reference sequence). Unmatched junction bases numbered 7, after V lost 1 base and J lost 3 bases. CDR3 amino acids: CAWSDPGQGDTGELFF. CDR3 bases: TGTGCCTGGAGTGACCCAGGACAGGGTGACACCGGGGAGCTGTTTTTT.

This chain uses TRBV11-2 with TRBJ1-2; 8 nucleotides line up with TRBD1. V gave up 5 bases and J gave up 9 bases; unmatched junction bases: 11. The CDR3 loop spans 14 amino acids. Germline CDR1 SGHAT, CDR2 FQNNGV. CDR3 in amino acids: CASSTWTGYYSYTF. In nucleotides, the CDR3 is TGTGCCAGCAGCACCTGGACAGGGTATTATAGCTACACCTTC. The variable domain in full, with the rest retrieved from reference TRBV11-2 and TRBJ1-2, is EAGVAQSPRYKIIEKRQSVAFWCNPISGHATLYWYQQILGQGPKLLIQFQNNGVVDDSQLPKDRFSAERLKGVDSTLKIQPAKLEDSAVYLCASSTWTGYYSYTFGSGTRLTVV.

This clone was observed a handful of times. The chain carries TRBV10-1 and TRBJ1-1; tentative D call: TRBD1 (6 bases). CDR3 length: 13 amino acids. Germline CDR1 WNHNN, CDR2 SYGVQD (reference sequence). Trimming cost V 4 bases and J 1 base, with 7 bases left between them. CDR3 sequence (DNA): TGCGCCAGCAGTGGACAGGAGAACACTGAAGCTTTCTTT. It codes for CASSGQENTEAFF.

The chain combines TRBV4-1 with TRBJ2-1, with a tentative D call TRBD2 (6 bases). Looked up from germline, CDR1 is MGHRA and CDR2 is YSYEKL. This CDR3 has 12 residues. The V and J ends lost 4 bases and 15 bases respectively, with 16 bases between them. The DNA of the CDR3 is TGCGCCAGCAGCCCCTCTGGGACTGTTCTGTTCTTC. It codes for CASSPSGTVLFF.

The rearrangement uses TRBV28 and TRBJ2-1, with unresolved D. CDR1 is MDHEN and CDR2 is SYDVKM in the germline V gene. Trimming stripped 1 base from V and 0 bases from J, with 4 bases between. This CDR3 region has 14 residues. CDR3 nucleotide sequence: TGTGCCAGCAGTTTATTGAGCTCCTACAATGAGCAGTTCTTC. It codes for CASSLLSSYNEQFF. Full variable domain (outside the CDR3, taken from reference TRBV28 and TRBJ2-1): DVKVTQSSRYLVKRTGEKVFLECVQDMDHENMFWYRQDPGLGLRLIYFSYDVKMKEKGDIPEGYSVSREKKERFSLILESASTNQTSMYLCASSLLSSYNEQFFGPGTRLTVL.

The J gene is TRBJ2-3, the V gene TRBV3-1 (or the pseudogene TRBV3-2), with TRBD2 identical over 10 bases. In germline, CDR1 is LGHDT, CDR2 YNNKEL (reference sequence). The CDR3 extends over 15 amino acids. J was trimmed by 5 bases and V by 4 bases; bases with no gene match: 6. DNA of the CDR3: TGTGCCAGCAGCCGAGCGGGAGGGCCGGTAGATACGCAGTATTTT. This encodes CASSRAGGPVDTQYF.

The table lists this clone with a few counts. V and J are TRBV7-9 and TRBJ2-7; D is undetermined. The germline CDR1 and CDR2 sequences are SEHNR and FQNEAQ (reference sequence). Trimming took off 1 base at V and 6 bases at J, with 10 bases between the two ends. This CDR3 region has 13 residues. The CDR3 loop is CASSLGTSGEQYF. In DNA, the CDR3 is TGTGCCAGCAGCTTAGGTACCTCTGGCGAGCAGTACTTC.

The V gene is TRBV6-6, the J gene TRBJ2-5; D is unclear. The CDR3 is made up of 15 amino acids. V lost 4 bases and J lost 5, with 17 bases in between. Germline CDR1 is MNHNY and CDR2 is SVGAGI (reference sequence). In DNA form, the CDR3 reads TGTGCCAGCAGTTTCCCTTCAGCAGACGGGGAGACCCAGTACTTC. Its protein is CASSFPSADGETQYF.

The V and J genes are TRBV18 and TRBJ1-2; D remains unclear. V lost 3 bases and J lost 7, with 18 bases in between. Germline V lookup: CDR1 KGHSH, CDR2 LQKENI. This CDR3 comprises 15 residues. CDR3 sequence: CASSPGGGFTGGYTF. CDR3 sequence (DNA): TGTGCCAGCTCACCCGGCGGCGGCTTCACGGGTGGCTACACCTTC.

This clone was seen only once. As DNA, the CDR3 is TGCGCCAGCAGCTCCCACGCCGGGGGGGAGCAGTACTTC. This encodes CASSSHAGGEQYF. This rearrangement joins TRBV5-1 to TRBJ2-7; 7 bases agree with TRBD2. The germline V gene has CDR1 SGHRS and CDR2 YFSETQ. This CDR3 has 13 residues. V lost 3 bases, J lost 7 bases, and 7 bases stayed unmatched.

The V gene is TRBV24-1, the J gene TRBJ2-1; 9 bases fit TRBD1. Unmatched junction bases numbered 7, after V lost 7 bases and J lost 4 bases. The CDR3 extends over 15 amino acids. Germline CDR1 KGHDR, CDR2 SFDVKD. In DNA form, the CDR3 reads TGTGCCACCAGCGCCCGGGACAGGGAGTACAATGAGCAGTTCTTC. It is translated as CATSARDREYNEQFF.

V is TRBV15 and J is TRBJ2-5; a weak D match, TRBD1 (8 bases). This CDR3 is built from 17 residues. Trimming took off 2 bases at V and 0 bases at J, with 16 bases between the two ends. CDR1 is LNHNV, CDR2 YYDKDF, per germline (reference sequence). CDR3 residues: CATSRPLQGGYQETQYF. The CDR3 DNA reads TGTGCCACCAGCAGACCCCTACAGGGGGGGTACCAAGAGACCCAGTACTTC.

The chain has TRBV18 and TRBJ1-2; D unclear. The V end was cut by 2 bases, the J end by 4 bases, with 14 bases between. Germline values: CDR1 KGHSH, CDR2 LQKENI. The CDR3 consists of 15 residues. The CDR3 DNA is TGTGCCAGCTCACCAGGGAGATTACTTGGCTATGGCTACACCTTC. It is translated as CASSPGRLLGYGYTF.

This clone showed up just once. As DNA, the CDR3 is TGTGCCAGCAGCTCAGCCTACGAGCAGTACTTC. It specifies CASSSAYEQYF. The chain recombines TRBV11-2 with TRBJ2-7; D is ambiguous. CDR3 length equals 11 residues. The V gene lost 4 bases and the J gene lost 2 bases, with 3 bases spanning the gap. CDR1 and CDR2 (germline): SGHAT, FQNNGV.

The chain employs TRBV5-4 and TRBJ2-5, with D hard to call. Germline CDR1 SGHNT, CDR2 YYREEE (reference sequence). V lost 0 bases, J lost 4 bases, and 10 bases lay in between. The CDR3 length is 14 residues. In DNA form, the CDR3 reads TGTGCCAGCAGCTTGGCCCCGCTGATAGAGACCCAGTACTTC. It is translated as CASSLAPLIETQYF. The full variable domain, rest sourced from reference TRBV5-4 and TRBJ2-5, is ETGVTQSPTHLIKTRGQQVTLRCSSQSGHNTVSWYQQALGQGPQFIFQYYREEENGRGNFPPRFSGLQFPNYSSELNVNALELDDSALYLCASSLAPLIETQYFGPGTRLLVL.

The V and J genes are TRBV3-1 (or the pseudogene TRBV3-2) and TRBJ2-3; no firm D call. Trimming pared 3 bases from V and 5 bases from J, leaving 9 bases between. The CDR3 covers 13 residues. The germline V gene has CDR1 LGHDT and CDR2 YNNKEL (reference sequence). CDR3 residues: CASSHFFVDTQYF. The CDR3 nucleotides are TGTGCCAGCAGCCATTTCTTCGTAGATACGCAGTATTTT.

This rearrangement joins TRBV28 to TRBJ2-1; 9 nucleotides align to TRBD1. This CDR3 region has 19 residues. V shed 2 bases and J 4 bases; nucleotides not matched to a gene: 15. Germline CDR1 and CDR2: MDHEN and SYDVKM. The CDR3 DNA sequence: TGTGCCAGCAGTTTAATCCTGGGACAGGGCGCCTCCAATTACAATGAGCAGTTCTTC. Its translation is CASSLILGQGASNYNEQFF. Full variable domain (rest looked up from reference TRBV28 and TRBJ2-1): DVKVTQSSRYLVKRTGEKVFLECVQDMDHENMFWYRQDPGLGLRLIYFSYDVKMKEKGDIPEGYSVSREKKERFSLILESASTNQTSMYLCASSLILGQGASNYNEQFFGPGTRLTVL.

There are a few counts of this clone. The V and J genes are TRBV5-4 and TRBJ2-2; the match to TRBD1 covers 7 bases. Germline V CDR1 and CDR2: SGHNT, YYREEE (reference sequence). The CDR3 extends over 17 amino acids. J was trimmed by 2 bases and V by 2 bases; bases with no gene match: 9. The CDR3 region has the DNA TGTGCCAGCAGCTTCGCCCCGGGACAGCCAAACACCGGGGAGCTGTTTTTT. Its translation: CASSFAPGQPNTGELFF.

The chain carries TRBV18 and TRBJ2-7; no clear D gene. CDR1 and CDR2 from the germline V gene are KGHSH and LQKENI. V gave up 4 bases and J gave up 2 bases, with 18 bases separating them. The CDR3 covers 16 residues. The CDR3 DNA reads TGTGCCAGCTCACGACAAGCCGGGCTCTCACCCTACGAGCAGTACTTC. This translates into CASSRQAGLSPYEQYF.

This clone has only a few counts. This chain links TRBV3-1 (or the pseudogene TRBV3-2) with TRBJ1-1; D is unclear. Between the trimmed V and J ends, which lost 1 base and 10 bases, there was a span of 7 bases. Germline-derived CDR1 and CDR2 are LGHDT and YNNKEL (reference sequence). The CDR3 is 11 residues long. CDR3 region: CASSQGGRAFF. CDR3 nucleotides: TGTGCCAGCAGCCAAGGGGGAAGAGCTTTCTTT.

Written as DNA, the CDR3 is TGTGCCACGAGGGCGGGCAGCAATAATTCACCCCTCCACTTT. It specifies CATRAGSNNSPLHF. This sequence joins TRBV6-5 and TRBJ1-6; no definite D call. This CDR3 comprises 14 residues. Trimming shortened V by 10 bases and J by 5 bases, and 15 bases separated the two germline ends. Germline CDR1 MNHEY, CDR2 SVGAGI.

The V and J genes are TRBV10-1 and TRBJ1-3; D is possibly TRBD1 (6 bases). The germline gives CDR1 WNHNN, CDR2 SYGVQD (reference sequence). V gave up 3 bases and J gave up 2 bases, with 8 bases separating them. This CDR3 is built from 14 residues. CDR3 bases: TGCGCCAGCAGTGAAGGGGGGCCTGGAAACACCATATATTTT. This gives the protein CASSEGGPGNTIYF.

This clone showed up just a few times. The V call is TRBV7-3, the J call TRBJ2-2, with D uncertain. V lost 2 bases and J lost 8, with 9 bases in between. The CDR3 length is 13 residues. The V gene's germline CDR1 is SGHTA and CDR2 FQGTGA. This CDR3 is CASSLYRPGELFF. For the CDR3, the DNA is TGTGCCAGCAGCTTATATCGGCCAGGGGAGCTGTTTTTT.

The CDR3 DNA follows: TGTGCCAGCAGCTCCCGACAGGGAACTGAAGCTTTCTTT. Translation: CASSSRQGTEAFF. This chain links TRBV11-2 with TRBJ1-1; 7 bases match TRBD1. J gave up 5 bases and V 4 bases, and 4 bases lay outside the gene matches. Germline V CDR1 and CDR2: SGHAT, FQNNGV. The CDR3 runs 13 residues. Full variable domain (outside the CDR3, taken from reference TRBV11-2 and TRBJ1-1): EAGVAQSPRYKIIEKRQSVAFWCNPISGHATLYWYQQILGQGPKLLIQFQNNGVVDDSQLPKDRFSAERLKGVDSTLKIQPAKLEDSAVYLCASSSRQGTEAFFGQGTRLTVV.

The chain combines TRBV6-5 with TRBJ2-7, with 10 bases aligning to TRBD1. CDR1 and CDR2 (germline): MNHEY, SVGAGI. The length of the CDR3 is 14 residues. V shed 4 bases and J 2 bases; nucleotides not matched to a gene: 2. CDR3 loop: CASSLGQGAYEQYF. CDR3 nucleotides: TGTGCCAGCAGTTTAGGACAGGGGGCCTACGAGCAGTACTTC.

The chain joins TRBV2 to TRBJ2-7; tentatively, D is TRBD1 or TRBD2 (5 bases each). Germline V gives CDR1 SNHLY, CDR2 FYNNEI. The CDR3 sequence is 16 residues long. Trimming took off 10 bases at V and 4 bases at J, with 26 bases between the two ends. CDR3 sequence (DNA): TGTGCCACCAAAGTCGACAGACTCGGGGCCGAATACGAGCAGTACTTC. Protein product: CATKVDRLGAEYEQYF.

The V gene is TRBV10-3, the J gene TRBJ2-7, with TRBD2 identical over 9 bases. This CDR3 is built from 16 residues. J lost 5 bases, V lost 0 bases, and 8 bases had no gene match. Per the germline V gene, CDR1 is ENHRY and CDR2 is SYGVKD. Written as DNA, the CDR3 is TGTGCCATCAGTGAGTCGGCGGGAGGGCCCGTCCACGAGCAGTACTTC. This sequence encodes CAISESAGGPVHEQYF.